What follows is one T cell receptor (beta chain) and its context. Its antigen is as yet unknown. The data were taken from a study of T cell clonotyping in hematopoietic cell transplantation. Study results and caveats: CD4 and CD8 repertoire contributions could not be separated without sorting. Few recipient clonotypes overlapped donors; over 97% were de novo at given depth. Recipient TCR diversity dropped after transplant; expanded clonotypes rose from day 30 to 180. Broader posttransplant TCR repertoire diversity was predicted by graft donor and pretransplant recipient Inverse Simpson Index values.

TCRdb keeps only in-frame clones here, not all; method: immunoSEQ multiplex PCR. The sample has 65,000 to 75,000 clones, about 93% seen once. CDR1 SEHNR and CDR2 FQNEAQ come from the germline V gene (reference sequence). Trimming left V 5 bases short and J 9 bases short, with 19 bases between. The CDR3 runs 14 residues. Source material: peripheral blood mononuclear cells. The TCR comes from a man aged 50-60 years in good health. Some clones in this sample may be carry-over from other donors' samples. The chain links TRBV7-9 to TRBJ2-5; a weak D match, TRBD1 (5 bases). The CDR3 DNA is TGTGCCAGCAGCCTATCCGCGTGGACACGAGCCCAGTACTTC. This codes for CASSLSAWTRAQYF.